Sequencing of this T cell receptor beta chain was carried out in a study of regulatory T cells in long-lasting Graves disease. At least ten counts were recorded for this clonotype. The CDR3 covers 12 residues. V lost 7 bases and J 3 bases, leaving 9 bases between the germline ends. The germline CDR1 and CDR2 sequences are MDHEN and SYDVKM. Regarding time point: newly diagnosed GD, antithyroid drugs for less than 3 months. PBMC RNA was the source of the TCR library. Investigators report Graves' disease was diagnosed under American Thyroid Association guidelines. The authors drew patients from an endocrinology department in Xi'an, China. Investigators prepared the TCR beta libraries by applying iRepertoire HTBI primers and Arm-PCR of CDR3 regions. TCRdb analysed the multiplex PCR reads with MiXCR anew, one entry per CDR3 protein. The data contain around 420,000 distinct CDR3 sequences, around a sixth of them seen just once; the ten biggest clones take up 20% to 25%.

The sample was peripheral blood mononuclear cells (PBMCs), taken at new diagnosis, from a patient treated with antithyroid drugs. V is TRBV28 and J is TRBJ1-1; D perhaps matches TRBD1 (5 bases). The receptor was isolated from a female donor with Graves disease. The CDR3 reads CASIKGYTEAFF. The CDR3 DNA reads TGTGCCAGCATCAAGGGGTACACTGAAGCTTTCTTT.